The clone carrying this T cell receptor delta chain was observed at least ten times. Its matching antigen is unknown. This likely came from a read error, as a far larger clone is one base away. This specimen includes other DNA sequences encoding the same CDR3. This sample was included in a study of γδ T cells in repeated Plasmodium falciparum infection. Findings of the study overall: Vdelta2-negative gammadelta repertoires, largely Vdelta1+, seemingly showed infection-driven waves of new clonal selection. Vgamma9/Vdelta2+ repertoires stayed stably polyclonal over time and infection.

TCRdb fed the multiplex PCR reads to CATT. This table holds tens of thousands of delta-chain clones, approximately 1.7% found once. Bulk repertoires came from Vgamma9/Vdelta2+ or Vdelta2-negative gammadelta T cells flow-sorted from PBMC. There are 14 residues in the CDR3. Germline V gene lookup returns CDR1 TSWWSYY and CDR2 QGS. This rearrangement joins TRDV1 to TRDJ1; D unclear. Sample: gamma-delta T cells from blood. This sequence originates from a pool of human donors (malaria-infected and uninfected, not separated). The CDR3: CALGAPKNTDKLIF. The CDR3, as DNA: TGTGCTCTTGGGGCACCCAAAAACACCGATAAGCTCATCTTT.